A selection of T cell receptor beta chains follows, all from one sample in a study of shared T cell receptors in the human thymus. The assay was immunoSEQ multiplex PCR, and TCRdb's table has in-frame clones only and misses some. The sample lists 700,000 or so clones; 70% to 90% were seen once. Separately, the same data were catalogued under a study of human thymus T cells.

Sequencing used thymocytes. The receptors come from a girl under three years old with a congenital heart defect. The conserved cysteine and the conserved F or W are not part of the CDR3 here. The order of the fields is V gene, J gene, clone size, CDR3 protein. The size entry is marked missing in some rows and otherwise reads once, few, many or a size class.

TRBV5-5	TRBJ2-7	.	ASSLGTGSSEQY
TRBV9	TRBJ2-3	.	ASSEPGQALRDTQY
TRBV7-2	TRBJ2-7	.	ASRRNKQGYEQY
TRBV7-8	TRBJ1-2	.	ASSPYFLSPGTGKGDYGYT
TRBV4-3	TRBJ1-1	.	ASSPSYLIFVLDTEAF
TRBV28	TRBJ2-7	.	ASSFSYSYEQY
TRBV5-8	TRBJ2-7	few	ASSLGPGDYEQY
TRBV11-2	TRBJ2-7	.	ASSFIGRGGYEQY
TRBV30	TRBJ2-1	.	AWSGIDTEPPEGISYNEQF
TRBV27	TRBJ2-2	.	ASAPSGQGSGELF
TRBV9	TRBJ1-4	once	ASSNPGSAGKLF
TRBV5-5	TRBJ1-2	.	ASSLFPPPGQDNGYT
TRBV19	TRBJ1-2	.	ASSRKTGSYGYT
TRBV5-6	TRBJ1-2	.	ASSSGTVGYT
TRBV6-1	TRBJ2-2	few	ASKLLYRDDGELF
TRBV7-3	TRBJ1-2	.	ASSQHTTGDYGYT
TRBV12-5	TRBJ1-1	.	ASGLVRKGEATEAF
TRBV4-3	TRBJ1-1	.	ASSQIGDTEAF
TRBV7-8	TRBJ2-7	.	ASSLSPFLAGLTYEQY
TRBV4-3	TRBJ1-3	.	ASSQERPGPSGNTIY
TRBV7-9	TRBJ1-5	.	PHWDRFQPQH
TRBV5-1	TRBJ1-6	few	ASSFRTGVRFLDSPLH
TRBV7-9	TRBJ2-2	.	AFGDGELF